The sequence of this TCR beta chain was determined in a study of response to subunit inactivated influenza vaccine. This CDR3 is built from 17 residues. CDR1 is LGHNA and CDR2 is YSLEER in the germline V gene. The trim removed 2 bases at V and 4 bases at J, leaving 10 bases unmatched. TCRdb processed the RT-PCR reads anew with MiXCR; each CDR3 protein has one entry. The table shows approximately 700,000 distinct CDR3 sequences, with about 14% occurring only once. Sequencing was performed on PBMCs from blood, taken less than 15 days before vaccination. The source is a man aged 45-60 years who received an inactivated influenza vaccine. The chain has TRBV4-3 and TRBJ2-1; TRBD2 agrees at 8 bases. The CDR3 nucleotides are TGCGCCAGCAGCCAACGTACCGGGACTAGAAATTACAATGAGCAGTTCTTC. It codes for CASSQRTGTRNYNEQFF.